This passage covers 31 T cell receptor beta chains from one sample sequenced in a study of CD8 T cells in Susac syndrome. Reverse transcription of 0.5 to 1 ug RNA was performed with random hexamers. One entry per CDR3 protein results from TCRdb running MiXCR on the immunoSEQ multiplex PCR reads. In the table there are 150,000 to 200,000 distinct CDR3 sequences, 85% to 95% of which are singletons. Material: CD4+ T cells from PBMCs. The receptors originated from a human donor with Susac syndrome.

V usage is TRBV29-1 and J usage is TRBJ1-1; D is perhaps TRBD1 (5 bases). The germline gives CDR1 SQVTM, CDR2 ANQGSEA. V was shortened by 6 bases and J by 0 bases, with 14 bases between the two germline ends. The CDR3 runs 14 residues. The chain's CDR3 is CSVSVGGVNTEAFF. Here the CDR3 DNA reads TGCAGCGTCAGCGTGGGGGGGGTGAACACTGAAGCTTTCTTT.

CDR3 in amino acids: CSARGGGSGLSSYEQYF. CDR3 DNA sequence: TGCAGTGCTAGGGGGGGAGGGAGCGGGCTTAGCTCCTACGAGCAGTACTTC. The chain carries TRBV20-1 and TRBJ2-7; 7 bases match TRBD2. CDR3 length equals 17 residues. Germline V gene data show CDR1 as DFQATT and CDR2 as SNEGSKA (reference sequence). J was trimmed by 0 bases and V by 3 bases; bases with no gene match: 14.

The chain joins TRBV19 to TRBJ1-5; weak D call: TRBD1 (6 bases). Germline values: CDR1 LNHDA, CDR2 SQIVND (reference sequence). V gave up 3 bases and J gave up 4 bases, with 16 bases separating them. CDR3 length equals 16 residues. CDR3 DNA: TGTGCCAGTAGTATTCTTCCAGGGGAAGGGAATCAGCCCCAGCATTTT. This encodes CASSILPGEGNQPQHF.

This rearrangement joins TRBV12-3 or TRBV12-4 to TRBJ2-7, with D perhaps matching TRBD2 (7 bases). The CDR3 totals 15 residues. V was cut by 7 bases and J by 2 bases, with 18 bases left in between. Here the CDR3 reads CASTRRGGVPYEQYF. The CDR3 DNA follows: TGTGCCAGCACCCGAAGGGGGGGGGTGCCCTACGAGCAGTACTTC.

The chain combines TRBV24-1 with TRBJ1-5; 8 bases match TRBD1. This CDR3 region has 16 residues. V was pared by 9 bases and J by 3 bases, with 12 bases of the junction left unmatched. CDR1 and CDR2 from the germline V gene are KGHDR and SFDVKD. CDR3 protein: CATHTDRVRDNQPQHF. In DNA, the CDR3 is TGTGCCACCCACACGGACAGGGTCAGGGACAATCAGCCCCAGCATTTT.

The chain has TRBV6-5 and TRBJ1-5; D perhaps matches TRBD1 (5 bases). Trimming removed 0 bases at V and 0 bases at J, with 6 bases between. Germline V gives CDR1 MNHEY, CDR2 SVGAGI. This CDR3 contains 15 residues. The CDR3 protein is CASSYSRDSNQPQHF. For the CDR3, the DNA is TGTGCCAGCAGTTACTCCAGGGATAGCAATCAGCCCCAGCATTTT.

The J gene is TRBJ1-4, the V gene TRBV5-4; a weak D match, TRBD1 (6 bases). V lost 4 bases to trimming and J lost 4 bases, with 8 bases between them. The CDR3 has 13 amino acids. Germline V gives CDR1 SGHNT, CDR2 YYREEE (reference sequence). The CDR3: CASSPRGNEKLFF. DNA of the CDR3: TGTGCCAGCAGCCCCAGGGGTAATGAAAAACTGTTTTTT.

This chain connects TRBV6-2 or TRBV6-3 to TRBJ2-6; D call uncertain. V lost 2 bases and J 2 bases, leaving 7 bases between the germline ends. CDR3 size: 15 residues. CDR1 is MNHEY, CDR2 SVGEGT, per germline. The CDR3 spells CASSYPVPGANVLTF. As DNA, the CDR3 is TGTGCCAGCAGTTACCCTGTCCCTGGGGCCAACGTCCTGACTTTC.

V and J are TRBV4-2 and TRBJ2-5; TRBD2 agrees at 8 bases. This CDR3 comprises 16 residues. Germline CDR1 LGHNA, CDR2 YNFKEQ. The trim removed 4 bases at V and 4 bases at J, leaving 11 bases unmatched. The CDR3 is CASSPRDGGGGETQYF. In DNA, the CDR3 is TGTGCCAGCAGCCCAAGGGACGGGGGGGGCGGAGAGACCCAGTACTTC.

CDR3 DNA sequence: TGCAGTGCTAGATCTCGGACAGGGGCGGTGAACACTGAAGCTTTCTTT. It encodes CSARSRTGAVNTEAFF. V usage is TRBV20-1 and J usage is TRBJ1-1; TRBD1 aligns across 9 bases. V shed 2 bases and J 0 bases; nucleotides not matched to a gene: 7. Germline CDR1 and CDR2: DFQATT and SNEGSKA (reference sequence). The length of the CDR3 is 16 residues.

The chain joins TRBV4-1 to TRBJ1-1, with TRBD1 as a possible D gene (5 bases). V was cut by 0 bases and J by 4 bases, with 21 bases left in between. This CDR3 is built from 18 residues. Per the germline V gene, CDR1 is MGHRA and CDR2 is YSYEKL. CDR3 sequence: CASSQDGGKSTFGTEAFF. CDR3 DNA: TGCGCCAGCAGCCAAGATGGGGGGAAGTCTACCTTCGGCACTGAAGCTTTCTTT.

CDR3 sequence: CASSGGTGGTEAFF. The DNA of the CDR3 is TGTGCCAGCAGTGGAGGGACAGGGGGCACTGAAGCTTTCTTT. V is TRBV6-5 and J is TRBJ1-1, with 11 bases matching TRBD1. CDR1 and CDR2 (germline): MNHEY, SVGAGI. Germline trimming cut 5 bases from V and 4 bases from J; bases unmatched to any gene: 3. CDR3 length: 14 residues.

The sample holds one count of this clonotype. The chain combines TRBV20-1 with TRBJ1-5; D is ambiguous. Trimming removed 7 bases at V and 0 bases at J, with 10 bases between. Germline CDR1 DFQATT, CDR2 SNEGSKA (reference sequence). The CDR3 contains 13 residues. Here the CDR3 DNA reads TGCAGTGACGGTGAAGCTAGCAATCAGCCCCAGCATTTT. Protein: CSDGEASNQPQHF.

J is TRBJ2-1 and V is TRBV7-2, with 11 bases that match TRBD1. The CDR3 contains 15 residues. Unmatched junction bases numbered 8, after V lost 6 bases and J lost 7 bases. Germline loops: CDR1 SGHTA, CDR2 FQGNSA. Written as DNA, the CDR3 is TGTGCCAGCAGTGGACAGGGGGCAAGGTCAAATGAGCAGTTCTTC. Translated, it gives CASSGQGARSNEQFF.

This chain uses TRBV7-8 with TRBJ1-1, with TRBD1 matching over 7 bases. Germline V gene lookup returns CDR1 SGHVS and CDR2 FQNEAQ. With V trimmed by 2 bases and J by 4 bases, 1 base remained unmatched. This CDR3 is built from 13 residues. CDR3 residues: CASSLRQGTEAFF. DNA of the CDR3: TGTGCCAGCAGCTTAAGACAGGGCACTGAAGCTTTCTTT. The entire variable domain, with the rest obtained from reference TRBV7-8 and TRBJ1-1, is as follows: GAGVSQSPRYKVAKRGQDVALRCDPISGHVSLFWYQQALGQGPEFLTYFQNEAQLDKSGLPSDRFFAERPEGSVSTLKIQRTQQEDSAVYLCASSLRQGTEAFFGQGTRLTVV.

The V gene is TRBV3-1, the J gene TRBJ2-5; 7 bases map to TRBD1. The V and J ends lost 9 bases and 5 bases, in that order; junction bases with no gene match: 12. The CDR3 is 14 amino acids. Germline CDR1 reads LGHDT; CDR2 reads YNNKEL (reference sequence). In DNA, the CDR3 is TGTGCCAGTCAATCTACAGGGGAAGGGGAGACCCAGTACTTC. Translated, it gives CASQSTGEGETQYF.

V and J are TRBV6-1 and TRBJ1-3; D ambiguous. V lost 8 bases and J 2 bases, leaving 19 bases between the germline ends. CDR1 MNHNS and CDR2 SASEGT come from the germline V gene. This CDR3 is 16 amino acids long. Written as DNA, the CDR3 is TGTGCCAGCGGCATGGGAAGCGGTTACACTGGAAACACCATATATTTT. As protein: CASGMGSGYTGNTIYF.

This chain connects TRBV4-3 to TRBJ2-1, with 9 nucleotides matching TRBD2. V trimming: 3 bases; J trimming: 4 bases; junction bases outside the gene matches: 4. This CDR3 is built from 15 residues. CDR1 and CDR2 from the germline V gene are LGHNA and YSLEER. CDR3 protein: CASSQERGEYNEQFF. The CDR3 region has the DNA TGCGCCAGCAGCCAGGAGCGGGGGGAATACAATGAGCAGTTCTTC.

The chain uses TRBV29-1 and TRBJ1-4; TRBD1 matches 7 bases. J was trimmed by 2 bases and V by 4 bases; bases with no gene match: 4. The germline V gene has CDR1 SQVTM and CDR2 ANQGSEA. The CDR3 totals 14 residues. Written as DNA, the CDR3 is TGCAGCGTTGCGAAGGGACAGACTAATGAAAAACTGTTTTTT. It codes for CSVAKGQTNEKLFF.

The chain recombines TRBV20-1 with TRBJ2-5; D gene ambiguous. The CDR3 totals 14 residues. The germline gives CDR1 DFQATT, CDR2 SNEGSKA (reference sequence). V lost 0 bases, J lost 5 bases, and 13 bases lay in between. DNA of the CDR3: TGCAGTGCTAGAGATTCTTGGGTCTTGGAGACCCAGTACTTC. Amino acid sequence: CSARDSWVLETQYF.

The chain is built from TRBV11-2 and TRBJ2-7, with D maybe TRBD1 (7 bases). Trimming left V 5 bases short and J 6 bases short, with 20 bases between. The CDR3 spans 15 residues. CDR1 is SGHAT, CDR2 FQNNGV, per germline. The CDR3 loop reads CASSAGQPILSEQYF. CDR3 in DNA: TGTGCCAGCAGCGCGGGACAGCCGATTCTCTCCGAGCAGTACTTC.

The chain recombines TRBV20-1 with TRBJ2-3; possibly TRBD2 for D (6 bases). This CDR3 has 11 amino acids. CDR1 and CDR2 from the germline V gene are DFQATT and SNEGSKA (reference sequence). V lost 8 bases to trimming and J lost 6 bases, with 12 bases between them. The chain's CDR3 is CSRRRGDTQYF. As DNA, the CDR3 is TGCAGTCGCCGCCGGGGGGATACGCAGTATTTT.

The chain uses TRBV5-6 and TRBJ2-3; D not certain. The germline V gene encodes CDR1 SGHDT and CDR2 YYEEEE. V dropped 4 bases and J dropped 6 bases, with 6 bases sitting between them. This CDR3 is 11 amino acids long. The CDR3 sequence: CASSHVDTQYF. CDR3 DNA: TGTGCCAGCAGCCACGTGGATACGCAGTATTTT.

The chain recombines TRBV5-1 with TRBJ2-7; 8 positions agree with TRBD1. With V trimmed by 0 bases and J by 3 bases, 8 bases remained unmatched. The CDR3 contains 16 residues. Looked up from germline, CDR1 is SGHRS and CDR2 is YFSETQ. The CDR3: CASSLALAGGRYEQYF. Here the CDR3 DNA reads TGCGCCAGCAGCTTGGCCTTGGCAGGGGGCCGCTACGAGCAGTACTTC.

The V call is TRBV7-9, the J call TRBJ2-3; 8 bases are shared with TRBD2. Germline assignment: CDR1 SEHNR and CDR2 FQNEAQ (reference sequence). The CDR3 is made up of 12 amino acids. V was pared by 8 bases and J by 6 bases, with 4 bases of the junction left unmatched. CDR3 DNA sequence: TGTGCCAGCGGACTAGCTCCCGATACGCAGTATTTT. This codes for CASGLAPDTQYF. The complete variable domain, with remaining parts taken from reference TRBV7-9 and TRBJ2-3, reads DTGVSQNPRHKITKRGQNVTFRCDPISEHNRLYWYRQTLGQGPEFLTYFQNEAQLEKSRLLSDRFSAERPKGSFSTLEIQRTEQGDSAMYLCASGLAPDTQYFGPGTRLTVL.

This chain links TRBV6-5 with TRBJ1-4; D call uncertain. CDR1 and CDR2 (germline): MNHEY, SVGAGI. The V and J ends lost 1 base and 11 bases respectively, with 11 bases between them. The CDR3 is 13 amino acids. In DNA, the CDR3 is TGTGCCAGCAGTTACTTCCTTTCCCAGAAACTGTTTTTT. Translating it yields CASSYFLSQKLFF.

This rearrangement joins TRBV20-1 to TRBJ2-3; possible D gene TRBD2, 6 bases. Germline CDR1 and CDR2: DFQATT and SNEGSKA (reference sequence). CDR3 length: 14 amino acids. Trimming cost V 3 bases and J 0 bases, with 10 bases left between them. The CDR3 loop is CSARDSGSTDTQYF. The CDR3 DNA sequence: TGCAGTGCTAGGGATAGCGGAAGCACAGATACGCAGTATTTT.

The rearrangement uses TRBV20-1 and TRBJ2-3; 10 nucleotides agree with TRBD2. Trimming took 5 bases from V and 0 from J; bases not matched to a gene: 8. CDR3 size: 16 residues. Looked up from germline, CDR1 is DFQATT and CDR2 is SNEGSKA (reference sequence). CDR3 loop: CSADLLAGASTDTQYF. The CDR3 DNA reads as TGCAGTGCTGACCTCCTAGCGGGAGCTAGCACAGATACGCAGTATTTT.

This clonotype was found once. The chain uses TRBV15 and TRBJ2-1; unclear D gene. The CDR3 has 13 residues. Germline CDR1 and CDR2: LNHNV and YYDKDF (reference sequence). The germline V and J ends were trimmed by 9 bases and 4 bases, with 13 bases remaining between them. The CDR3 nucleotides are TGTGCCACTCTAGGAGACGGGTACAATGAGCAGTTCTTC. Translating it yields CATLGDGYNEQFF.

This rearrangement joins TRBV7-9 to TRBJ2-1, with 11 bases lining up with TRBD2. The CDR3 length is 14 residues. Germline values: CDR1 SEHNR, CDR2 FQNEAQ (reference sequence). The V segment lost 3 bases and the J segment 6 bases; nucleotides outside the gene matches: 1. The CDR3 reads CASSFGTSGNEQFF. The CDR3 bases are TGTGCCAGCAGCTTCGGGACTAGCGGCAATGAGCAGTTCTTC.

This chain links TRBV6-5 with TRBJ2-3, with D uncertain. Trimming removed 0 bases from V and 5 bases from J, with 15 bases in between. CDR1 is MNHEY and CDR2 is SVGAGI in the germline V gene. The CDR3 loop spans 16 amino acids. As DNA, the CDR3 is TGTGCCAGCAGTTACTCAGTCCGACCTTCGGTAGATACGCAGTATTTT. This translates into CASSYSVRPSVDTQYF.